The sequence of this TCR beta chain was determined in a study of OX40 agonist ivuxolimab in advanced cancers. Whole-study context: With ivuxolimab, an agonistic anti-OX40 (CD134) antibody, patients were treated.

The V end was cut by 0 bases, the J end by 0 bases, with 6 bases between. CDR3 length: 15 residues. Germline assignment: CDR1 MNHNY and CDR2 SVGAGI (reference sequence). The method was immunoSEQ multiplex PCR; TCRdb's version includes in-frame clones alone and lacks a portion of them. The data hold over 35,000 clones, with just under 75% observed a single time. Study-wide results and caveats: No determination was made of the antigen specificity of the expanded peripheral T cells. Among the lowest peripheral clonal expansion occurred in 0.1-3.0 mg/kg partial responders.

In its sample, this clone was seen a few times. Antigen unknown. At the DNA level, this CDR3 is encoded by other sequences in the same sample as well. Sequences were derived from CD4+ or CD8+ T cells sorted from blood, sampled in a trial of the OX40 agonist ivuxolimab. V usage is TRBV6-6 and J usage is TRBJ1-5; no firm D call. This TCR was sampled from an adult with an advanced solid tumor such as melanoma, head and neck, liver or kidney cancer. For the CDR3, the DNA is TGTGCCAGCAGTTACTCTGGTTATAGCAATCAGCCCCAGCATTTT. As protein: CASSYSGYSNQPQHF.